Here is one TCR beta chain with its context. The antigen is unknown. The entry originates in a study of CD8 T cells in ankylosing spondylitis. Study findings and constraints: Clones linked to disease were reported to show significant enrichment in matched ankylosing spondylitis synovial fluid. Earlier literature documents some of the motif variants in reactive arthritis synovial fluid and blood. A TCR beta motif of fewer than 10 highly homologous variants seemed to mark ankylosing spondylitis blood.

There are 15 residues in the CDR3. Trimming took 3 bases from V and 0 from J, leaving 9 bases between them. Germline assignment: CDR1 LNHDA and CDR2 SQIVND (reference sequence). A quantitative 5'-RACE method, one with molecular barcodes, was used to make TCR beta libraries. From the 5' RACE reads, TCRdb called clonotypes with MiXCR, one entry per CDR3 protein. The sample has 50,000 to 70,000 distinct CDR3 sequences, 6.2% seen once. This TCR was recovered from a male donor with ankylosing spondylitis. Material for sequencing was synovial fluid, either unsorted or a sorted T cell fraction (not recorded which). The rearrangement joins TRBV19 to TRBJ2-1, with D tentatively TRBD1 or TRBD2 (5 bases each). CDR3 region: CASSIRDGSYNEQFF. CDR3 nucleotides: TGTGCCAGTAGTATCAGGGACGGCTCCTACAATGAGCAGTTCTTC.